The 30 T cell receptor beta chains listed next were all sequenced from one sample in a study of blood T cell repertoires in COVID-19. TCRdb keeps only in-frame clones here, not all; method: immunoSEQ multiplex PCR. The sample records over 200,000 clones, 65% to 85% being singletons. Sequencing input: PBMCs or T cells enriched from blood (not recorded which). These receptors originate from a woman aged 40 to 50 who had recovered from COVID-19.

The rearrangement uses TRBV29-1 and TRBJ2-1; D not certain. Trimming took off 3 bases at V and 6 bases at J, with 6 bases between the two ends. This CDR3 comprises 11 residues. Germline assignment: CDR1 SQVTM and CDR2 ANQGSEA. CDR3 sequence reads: CSVDGRNEQFF. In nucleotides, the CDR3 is TGCAGCGTTGATGGGCGCAATGAGCAGTTCTTC.

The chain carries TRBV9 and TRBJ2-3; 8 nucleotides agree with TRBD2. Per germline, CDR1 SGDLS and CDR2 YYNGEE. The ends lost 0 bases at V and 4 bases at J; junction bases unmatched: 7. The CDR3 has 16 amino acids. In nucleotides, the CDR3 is TGTGCCAGCAGCGTAGACGGCGGGAGGATCCCAGATACGCAGTATTTT. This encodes CASSVDGGRIPDTQYF.

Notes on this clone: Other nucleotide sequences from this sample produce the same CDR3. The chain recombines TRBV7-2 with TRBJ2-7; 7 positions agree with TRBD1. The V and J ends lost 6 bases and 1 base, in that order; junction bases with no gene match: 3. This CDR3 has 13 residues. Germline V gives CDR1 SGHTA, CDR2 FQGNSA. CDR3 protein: CASSRTGSYEQYV. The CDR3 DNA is TGTGCCAGCAGTCGGACAGGTTCCTACGAGCAGTACGTC.

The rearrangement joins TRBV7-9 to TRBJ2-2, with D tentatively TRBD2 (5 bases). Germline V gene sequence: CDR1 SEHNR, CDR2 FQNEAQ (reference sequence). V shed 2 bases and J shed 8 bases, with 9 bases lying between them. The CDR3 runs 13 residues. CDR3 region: CASSLKRIGELFF. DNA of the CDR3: TGTGCCAGCAGCTTAAAGCGGATAGGGGAGCTGTTTTTT.

CDR3 nucleotide sequence: TGTGCCATCAGTGTCGAGGGAGGGCCTATGGGCACAGATACGCAGTATTTT. Protein sequence: CAISVEGGPMGTDTQYF. The V and J genes are TRBV10-3 and TRBJ2-3, with 7 bases fitting TRBD2. CDR3 length: 17 residues. After removal of 4 bases from V and 1 base from J, the junction contained 11 bases not matched to a gene. Germline CDR1 ENHRY, CDR2 SYGVKD.

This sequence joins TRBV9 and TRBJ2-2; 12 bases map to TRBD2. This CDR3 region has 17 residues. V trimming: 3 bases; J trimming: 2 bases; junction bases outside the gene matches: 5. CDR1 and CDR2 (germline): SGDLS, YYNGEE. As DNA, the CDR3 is TGTGCCAGCAGCGAGACTAGCGGGAGCTCTAACACCGGGGAGCTGTTTTTT. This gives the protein CASSETSGSSNTGELFF.

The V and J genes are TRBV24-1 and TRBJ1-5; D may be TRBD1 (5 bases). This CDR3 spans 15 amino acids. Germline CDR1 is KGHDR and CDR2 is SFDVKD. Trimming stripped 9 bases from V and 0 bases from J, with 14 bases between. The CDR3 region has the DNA TGTGCCACCCCTGAGGAAGACAGTAGCAATCAGCCCCAGCATTTT. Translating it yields CATPEEDSSNQPQHF.

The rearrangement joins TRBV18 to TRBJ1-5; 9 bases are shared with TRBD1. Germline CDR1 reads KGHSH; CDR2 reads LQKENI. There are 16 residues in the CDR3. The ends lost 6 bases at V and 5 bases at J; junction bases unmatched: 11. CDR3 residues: CASSPELNRGHQPQHF. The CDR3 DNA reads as TGTGCCAGCTCCCCTGAACTTAACAGGGGGCATCAGCCCCAGCATTTT. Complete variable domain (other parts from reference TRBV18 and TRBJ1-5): NAGVMQNPRHLVRRRGQEARLRCSPMKGHSHVYWYRQLPEEGLKFMVYLQKENIIDESGMPKERFSAEFPKEGPSILRIQQVVRGDSAAYFCASSPELNRGHQPQHFGDGTRLSIL.

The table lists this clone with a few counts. The CDR3 sequence: CASSFLSSETQYF. CDR3 sequence (DNA): TGTGCCAGCAGTTTTTTGTCGTCGGAGACCCAGTACTTC. The rearrangement joins TRBV12-3 or TRBV12-4 to TRBJ2-5; the D is unclear. This CDR3 contains 13 residues. V gave up 3 bases and J gave up 5 bases, with 10 bases separating them.

CDR3 amino acids: CAWSELAGGLDTQYF. The CDR3 bases are TGTGCCTGGAGTGAGTTAGCGGGAGGATTAGATACGCAGTATTTT. The chain carries TRBV30 and TRBJ2-3, with 10 bases aligning to TRBD2. This CDR3 is built from 15 residues. The germline V gene encodes CDR1 GTSNPN and CDR2 SVGIG (reference sequence). V trimming: 1 base; J trimming: 5 bases; junction bases outside the gene matches: 6.

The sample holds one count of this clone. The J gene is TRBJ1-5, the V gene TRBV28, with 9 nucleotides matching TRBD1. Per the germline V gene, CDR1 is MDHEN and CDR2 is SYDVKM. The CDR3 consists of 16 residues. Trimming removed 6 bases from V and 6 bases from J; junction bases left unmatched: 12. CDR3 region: CASRSLQGTGSQPQHF. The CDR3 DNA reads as TGTGCCAGCAGATCCCTACAGGGGACAGGGAGTCAGCCCCAGCATTTT.

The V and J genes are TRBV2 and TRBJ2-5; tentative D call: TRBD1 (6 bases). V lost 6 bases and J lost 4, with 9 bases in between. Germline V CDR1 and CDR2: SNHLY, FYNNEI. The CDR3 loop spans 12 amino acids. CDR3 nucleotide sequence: TGTGCCAGCAGAGAACAGGGAGAGACCCAGTACTTC. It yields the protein CASREQGETQYF.

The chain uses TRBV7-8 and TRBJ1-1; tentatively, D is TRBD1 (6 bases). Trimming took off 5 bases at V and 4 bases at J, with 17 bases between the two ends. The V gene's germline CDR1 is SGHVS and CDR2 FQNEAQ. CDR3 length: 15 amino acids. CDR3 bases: TGTGCCAGCAGCGTACGGGTGGCAGGGGTCACTGAAGCTTTCTTT. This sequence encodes CASSVRVAGVTEAFF. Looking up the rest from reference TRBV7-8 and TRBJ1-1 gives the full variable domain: GAGVSQSPRYKVAKRGQDVALRCDPISGHVSLFWYQQALGQGPEFLTYFQNEAQLDKSGLPSDRFFAERPEGSVSTLKIQRTQQEDSAVYLCASSVRVAGVTEAFFGQGTRLTVV.

The CDR3 loop is CASSFYRAPIKLFF. In DNA, the CDR3 is TGTGCCAGCAGTTTCTACAGGGCTCCAATAAAACTGTTTTTT. V gene TRBV28 combines with J gene TRBJ1-4; tentative D call: TRBD1 (6 bases). Trimming pared 3 bases from V and 10 bases from J, leaving 15 bases between. The germline V gene has CDR1 MDHEN and CDR2 SYDVKM. This CDR3 region has 14 residues.

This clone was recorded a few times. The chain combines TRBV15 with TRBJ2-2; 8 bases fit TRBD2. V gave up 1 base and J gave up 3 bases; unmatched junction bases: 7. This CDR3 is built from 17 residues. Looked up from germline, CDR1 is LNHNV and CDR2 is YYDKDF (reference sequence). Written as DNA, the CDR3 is TGTGCCACCAGCAGAGGGGTGGGAGCGGGAGACACCGGGGAGCTGTTTTTT. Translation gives CATSRGVGAGDTGELFF.

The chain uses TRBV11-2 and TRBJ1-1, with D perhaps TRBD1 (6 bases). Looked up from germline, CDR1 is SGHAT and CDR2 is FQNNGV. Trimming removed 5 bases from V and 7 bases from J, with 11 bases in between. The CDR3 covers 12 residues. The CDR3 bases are TGTGCCAGCAGCCCACAGGGAAATGAAGCTTTCTTT. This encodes CASSPQGNEAFF.

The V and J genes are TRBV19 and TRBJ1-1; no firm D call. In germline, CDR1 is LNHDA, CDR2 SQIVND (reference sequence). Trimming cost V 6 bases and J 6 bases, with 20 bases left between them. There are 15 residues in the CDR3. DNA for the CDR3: TGTGCCAGTAGCACAATCTCGGGATTCGGGGCTGAAGCTTTCTTT. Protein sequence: CASSTISGFGAEAFF.

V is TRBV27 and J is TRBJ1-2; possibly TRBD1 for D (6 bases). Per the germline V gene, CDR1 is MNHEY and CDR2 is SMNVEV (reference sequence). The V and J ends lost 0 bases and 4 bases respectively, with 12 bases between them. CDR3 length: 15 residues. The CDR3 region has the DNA TGTGCCAGCAGTTTATCGGCAGGGGTAGGCTATGGCTACACCTTC. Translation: CASSLSAGVGYGYTF.

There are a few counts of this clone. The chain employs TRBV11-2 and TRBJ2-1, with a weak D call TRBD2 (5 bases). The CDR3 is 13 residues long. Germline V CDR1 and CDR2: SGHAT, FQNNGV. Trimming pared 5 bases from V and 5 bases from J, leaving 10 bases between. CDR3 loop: CASSTGLNNEQFF. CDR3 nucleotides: TGTGCCAGCAGCACTGGACTCAACAATGAGCAGTTCTTC.

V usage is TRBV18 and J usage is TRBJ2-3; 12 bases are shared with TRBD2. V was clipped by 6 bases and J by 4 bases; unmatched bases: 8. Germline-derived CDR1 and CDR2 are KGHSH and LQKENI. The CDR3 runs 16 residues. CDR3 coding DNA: TGTGCCAGCTCCCCTACTAGCGGGAGGATCCCAGATACGCAGTATTTT. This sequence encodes CASSPTSGRIPDTQYF.

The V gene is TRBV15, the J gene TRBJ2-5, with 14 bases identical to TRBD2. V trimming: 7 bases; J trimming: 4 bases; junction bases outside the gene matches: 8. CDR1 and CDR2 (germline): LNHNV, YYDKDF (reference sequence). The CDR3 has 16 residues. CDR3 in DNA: TGTGCCACCACGGGACTAGCGGGGGTGGGGTCAGAGACCCAGTACTTC. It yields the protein CATTGLAGVGSETQYF.

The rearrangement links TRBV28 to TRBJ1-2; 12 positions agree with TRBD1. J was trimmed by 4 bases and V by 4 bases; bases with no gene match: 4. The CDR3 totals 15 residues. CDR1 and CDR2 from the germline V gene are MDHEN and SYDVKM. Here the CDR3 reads CASSWGQGASYGYTF. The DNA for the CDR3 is TGTGCCAGCAGTTGGGGACAGGGGGCGAGCTATGGCTACACCTTC.

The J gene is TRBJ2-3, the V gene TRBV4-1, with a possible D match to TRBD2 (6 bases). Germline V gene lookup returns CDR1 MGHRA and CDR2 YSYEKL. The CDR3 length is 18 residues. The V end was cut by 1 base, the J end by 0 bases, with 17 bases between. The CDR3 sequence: CASSQGGVELPSTDTQYF. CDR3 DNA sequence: TGCGCCAGCAGCCAAGGGGGGGTGGAACTACCGAGCACAGATACGCAGTATTTT.

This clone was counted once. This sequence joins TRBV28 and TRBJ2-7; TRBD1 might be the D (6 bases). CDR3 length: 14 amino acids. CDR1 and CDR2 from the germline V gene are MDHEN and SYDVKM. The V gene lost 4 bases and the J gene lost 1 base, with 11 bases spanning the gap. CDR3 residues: CASSWVGASYEQYF. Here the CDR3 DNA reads TGTGCCAGCAGTTGGGTGGGGGCTTCCTACGAGCAGTACTTC.

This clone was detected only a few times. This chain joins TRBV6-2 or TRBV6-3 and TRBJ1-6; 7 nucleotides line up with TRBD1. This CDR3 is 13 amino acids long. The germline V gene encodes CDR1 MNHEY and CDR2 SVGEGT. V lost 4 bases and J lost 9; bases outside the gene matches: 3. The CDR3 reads CASSSGQISPLHF. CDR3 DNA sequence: TGTGCCAGCAGTTCGGGACAGATTTCACCCCTCCACTTT.

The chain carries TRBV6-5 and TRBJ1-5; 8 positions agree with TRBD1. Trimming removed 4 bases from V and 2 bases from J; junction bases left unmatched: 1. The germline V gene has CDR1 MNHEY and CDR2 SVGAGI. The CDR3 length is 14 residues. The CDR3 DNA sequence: TGTGCCAGCAGTTCGACAGGGGGCAATCAGCCCCAGCATTTT. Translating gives CASSSTGGNQPQHF.

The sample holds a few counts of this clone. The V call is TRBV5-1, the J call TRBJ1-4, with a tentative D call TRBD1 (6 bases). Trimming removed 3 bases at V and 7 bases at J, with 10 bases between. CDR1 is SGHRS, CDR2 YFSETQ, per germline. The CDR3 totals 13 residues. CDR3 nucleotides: TGCGCCAGCAGCTCAGGGGCGGTTGAAAAACTGTTTTTT. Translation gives CASSSGAVEKLFF.

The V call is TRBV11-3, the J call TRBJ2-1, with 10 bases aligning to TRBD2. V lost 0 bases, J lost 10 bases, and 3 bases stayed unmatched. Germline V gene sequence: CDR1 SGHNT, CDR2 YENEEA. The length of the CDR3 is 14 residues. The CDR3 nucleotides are TGTGCCAGCAGCTTAGATCGGACTAGCGGAGAGCAGTTCTTC. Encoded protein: CASSLDRTSGEQFF.

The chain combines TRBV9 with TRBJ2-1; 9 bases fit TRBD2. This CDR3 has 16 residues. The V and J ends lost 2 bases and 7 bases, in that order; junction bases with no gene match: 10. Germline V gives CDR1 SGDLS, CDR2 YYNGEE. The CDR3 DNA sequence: TGTGCCAGCAGCGTTTTAGCGGGAGCTAATTGGAATGAGCAGTTCTTC. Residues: CASSVLAGANWNEQFF.

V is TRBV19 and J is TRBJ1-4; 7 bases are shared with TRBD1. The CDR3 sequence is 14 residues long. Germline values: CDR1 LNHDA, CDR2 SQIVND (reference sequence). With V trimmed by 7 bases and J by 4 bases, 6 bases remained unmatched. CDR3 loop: CASIRGTVNEKLFF. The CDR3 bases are TGTGCCAGTATTCGCGGGACAGTTAATGAAAAACTGTTTTTT. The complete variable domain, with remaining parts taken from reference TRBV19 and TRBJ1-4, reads DGGITQSPKYLFRKEGQNVTLSCEQNLNHDAMYWYRQDPGQGLRLIYYSQIVNDFQKGDIAEGYSVSREKKESFPLTVTSAQKNPTAFYLCASIRGTVNEKLFFGSGTQLSVL.